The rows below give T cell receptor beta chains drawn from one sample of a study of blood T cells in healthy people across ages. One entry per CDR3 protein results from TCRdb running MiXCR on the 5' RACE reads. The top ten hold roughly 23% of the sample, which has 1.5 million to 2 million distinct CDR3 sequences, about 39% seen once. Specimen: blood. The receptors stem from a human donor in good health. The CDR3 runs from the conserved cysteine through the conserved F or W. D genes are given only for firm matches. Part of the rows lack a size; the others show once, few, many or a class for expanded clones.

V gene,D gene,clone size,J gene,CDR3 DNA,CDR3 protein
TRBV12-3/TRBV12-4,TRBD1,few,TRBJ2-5,TGTGCCAGCAGTTTAGTAATTAAGGGACAGGGAAAAGAGACCCAGTACTTC,CASSLVIKGQGKETQYF
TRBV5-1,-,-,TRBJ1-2,TGCGCCAGCAGCTTTTTCCAGAACTATGGCTACACCTTC,CASSFFQNYGYTF
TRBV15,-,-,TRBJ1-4,TGTGCCACCACCCAAGCGGGTGGAGGAAAACTGTTTTTT,CATTQAGGGKLFF
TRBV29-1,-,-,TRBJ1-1,TGCAGCGTTAGACAGGCCATAATGAACACTGAAGCTTTCTTT,CSVRQAIMNTEAFF
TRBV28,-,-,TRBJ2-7,TGTGCCTCAATCTTTGGGGCAGGGACCTACGAGCAGTACTTC,CASIFGAGTYEQYF
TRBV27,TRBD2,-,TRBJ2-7,TGTGCCAGCAAGGCGGCGGGGGGACCCTACAATGAGCAGTACTTC,CASKAAGGPYNEQYF
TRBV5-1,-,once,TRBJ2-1,TGCGCCAGCAGCTTTCTCCACCGAAACAATGAGCAGTTCTTC,CASSFLHRNNEQFF
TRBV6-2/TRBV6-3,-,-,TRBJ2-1,TGTGCCAGCAGTTACCCTCTGGACAGTTACAATGAGCAGTTCTTC,CASSYPLDSYNEQFF
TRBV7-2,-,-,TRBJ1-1,TGTGCCAGCAGCCCCGCGCCACAAGGAGCTTTCTTT,CASSPAPQGAFF
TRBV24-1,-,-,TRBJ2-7,TGTGCCACCAGTGCCCTCTACGAGCAGTACTTC,CATSALYEQYF
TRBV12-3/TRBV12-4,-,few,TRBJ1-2,TGTGCCAGCAGCCCCCACAGGCAAACTACGAATGGCTACACCTTC,CASSPHRQTTNGYTF
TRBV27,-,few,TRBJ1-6,TGTGCCAGCAGTTTCATACAGGGTACTCGTTCACCCCTCCACTTT,CASSFIQGTRSPLHF
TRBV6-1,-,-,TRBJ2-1,TGTGCCAGCAGGTCCGGACAGCCTCGGCAGTTCTTC,CASRSGQPRQFF
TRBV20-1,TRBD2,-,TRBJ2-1,TGCAGTGCTAACAACGCGGGGGACTACTACAATGAGCAGTTCTTC,CSANNAGDYYNEQFF
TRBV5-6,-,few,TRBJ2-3,TGTGCCAGCAGCGGCCTTACAGGGCCAGATACGCAGTATTTT,CASSGLTGPDTQYF
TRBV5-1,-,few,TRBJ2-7,TGCGCCAGCAGCTTGTCGGGGGTGCCATCCTACGAGCAGTACTTC,CASSLSGVPSYEQYF
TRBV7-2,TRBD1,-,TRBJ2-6,TGTGCCAGCAACCAGGGGGCGAGAGGATCTGGGGCCAACGTCCTGACTTTC,CASNQGARGSGANVLTF
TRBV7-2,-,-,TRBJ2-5,TGTGCCAGCAGCTTAGAAAGGGGATTCGGGGAGACCCAGTACTTC,CASSLERGFGETQYF
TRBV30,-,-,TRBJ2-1,TGTGCCTGGAATTTAGGGGGTTCTCACAATGAGCAGTTCTTC,CAWNLGGSHNEQFF
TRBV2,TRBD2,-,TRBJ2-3,TGTGCCAGCAGCGGGACTGGCGGGAGGACAGATACGCAGTATTTT,CASSGTGGRTDTQYF
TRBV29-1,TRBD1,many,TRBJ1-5,TGCAGCGTTGAACAGGGGGTAGGTCAGCCCCAGCATTTT,CSVEQGVGQPQHF
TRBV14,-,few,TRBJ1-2,TGTGCCAGCAGCCAACTTGGCCTTGGAGGCTACACCTTC,CASSQLGLGGYTF
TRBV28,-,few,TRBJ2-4,TGTGCCAGCAGCCTGAGGGGGGACCTAGCCAAAAACATTCAGTACTTC,CASSLRGDLAKNIQYF
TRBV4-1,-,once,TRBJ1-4,TGCGCCAGCAGCCAAGCCCAAAGGGAAAAACTGTTTTTT,CASSQAQREKLFF
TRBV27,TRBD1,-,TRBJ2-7,TGTGCCAGCAGTACACCGGGACAGGGGGCGGCGTACGAGCAGTACTTC,CASSTPGQGAAYEQYF
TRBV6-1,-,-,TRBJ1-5,TGTGCCAGCAGTGAAGCGCTTCGTGAGAATCAGCCCCAGCATTTT,CASSEALRENQPQHF
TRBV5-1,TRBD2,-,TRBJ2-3,TGCGCCAGCAGCATAGCGGGGGGGAGCACAGATACGCAGTATTTT,CASSIAGGSTDTQYF
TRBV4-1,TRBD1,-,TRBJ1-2,TGCGCCAGCAGCCCCCGGACAGGCATATCCTATGGCTACACCTTC,CASSPRTGISYGYTF
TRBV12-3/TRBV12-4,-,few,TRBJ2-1,TGTGCCAGCACCCCGGGAACGGCTGAGCAGTTCTTC,CASTPGTAEQFF
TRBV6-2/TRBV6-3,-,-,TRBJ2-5,TGTGCCAGCAGTTATTTTTCCTTGGTAGAGACCCAGTACTTC,CASSYFSLVETQYF
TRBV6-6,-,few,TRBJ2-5,TGTGCCAGCAGATACTATCAGGGTGAGACCCAGTACTTC,CASRYYQGETQYF
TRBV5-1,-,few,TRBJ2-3,TGCGCCAGCAGCTTTGGTACCTCCGATACGCAGTATTTT,CASSFGTSDTQYF
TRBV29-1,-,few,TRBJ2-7,TGCAGCGTTGGTGGGATTAACTCCTACGAGCAGTACTTC,CSVGGINSYEQYF
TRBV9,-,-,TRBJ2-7,TGTGCCAGCAGCGTAGACGGATCTGTCTACGAGCAGTACTTC,CASSVDGSVYEQYF
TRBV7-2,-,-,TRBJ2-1,TGTGCCAGCAGCCCCCGAGGAGGGTTAAGGTATGAGCAGTTCTTC,CASSPRGGLRYEQFF
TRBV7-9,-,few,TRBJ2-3,TGTGCCAGCAGCTTAGAGGGCAGGGGCTTCGATACGCAGTATTTT,CASSLEGRGFDTQYF
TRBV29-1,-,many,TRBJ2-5,TGCAGCGTTGAAAACTGGCAAGAGACCCAGTACTTC,CSVENWQETQYF
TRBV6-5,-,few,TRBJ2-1,TGTGCCAGCACTGGGGCAGACAATGAGCAGTTCTTC,CASTGADNEQFF
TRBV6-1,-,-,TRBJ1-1,TGTGCCAGCACCCGAAACCAGCTGAACACTGAAGCTTTCTTT,CASTRNQLNTEAFF
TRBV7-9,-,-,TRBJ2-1,TGTGCCAGCAGCCCGCGGGCAGGGGTAAATGAGCAGTTCTTC,CASSPRAGVNEQFF
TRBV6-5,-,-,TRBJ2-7,TGTGCCGGCAGTTACGGGGTAAACCCCTACGAGCAGTACTTC,CAGSYGVNPYEQYF
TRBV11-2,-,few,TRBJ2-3,TGTGCCAGCAAGGGTTGGGACAAAAGCACAGATACGCGGTATTTT,CASKGWDKSTDTRYF
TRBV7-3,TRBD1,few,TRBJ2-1,TGTGCCAGCAGCTCCTTAGTAGGACAGGTCTACAATGAGCAGTTCTTC,CASSSLVGQVYNEQFF
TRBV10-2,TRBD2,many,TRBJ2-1,TGCGCCAGCAGGATTAGCGGGGGAGTAAATGAGCAGTTCTTC,CASRISGGVNEQFF